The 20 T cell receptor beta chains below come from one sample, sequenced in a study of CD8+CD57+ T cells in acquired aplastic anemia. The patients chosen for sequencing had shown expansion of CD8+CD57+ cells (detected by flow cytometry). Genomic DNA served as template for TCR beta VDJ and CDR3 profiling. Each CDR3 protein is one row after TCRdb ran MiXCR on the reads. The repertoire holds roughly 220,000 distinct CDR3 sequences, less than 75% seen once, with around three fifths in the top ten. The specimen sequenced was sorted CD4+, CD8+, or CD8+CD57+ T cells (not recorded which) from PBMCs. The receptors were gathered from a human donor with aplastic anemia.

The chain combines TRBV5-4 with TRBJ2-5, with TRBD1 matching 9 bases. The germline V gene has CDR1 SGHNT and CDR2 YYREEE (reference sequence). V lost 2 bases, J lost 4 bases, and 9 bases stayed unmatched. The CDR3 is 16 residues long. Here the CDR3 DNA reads TGTGCCAGCAGCTTAAACAGGGGGCCAAGTAGAGAGACCCAGTACTTC. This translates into CASSLNRGPSRETQYF.

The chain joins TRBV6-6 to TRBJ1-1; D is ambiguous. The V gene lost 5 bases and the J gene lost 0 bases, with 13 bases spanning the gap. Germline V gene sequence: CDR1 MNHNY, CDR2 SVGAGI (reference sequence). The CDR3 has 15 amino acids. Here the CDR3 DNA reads TGTGCCAGCAGTGTTACAGCGCGCATGAACACTGAAGCTTTCTTT. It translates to CASSVTARMNTEAFF.

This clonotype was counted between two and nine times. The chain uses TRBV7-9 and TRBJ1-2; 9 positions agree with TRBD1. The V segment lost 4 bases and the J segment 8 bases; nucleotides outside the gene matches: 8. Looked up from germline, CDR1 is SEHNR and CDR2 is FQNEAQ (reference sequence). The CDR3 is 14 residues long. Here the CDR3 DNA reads TGTGCCAGCAGCTCCCAACAGGGGGCAGGAGGCTACACCTTC. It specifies CASSSQQGAGGYTF. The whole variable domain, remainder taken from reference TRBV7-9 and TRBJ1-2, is DTGVSQNPRHKITKRGQNVTFRCDPISEHNRLYWYRQTLGQGPEFLTYFQNEAQLEKSRLLSDRFSAERPKGSFSTLEIQRTEQGDSAMYLCASSSQQGAGGYTFGSGTRLTVV.

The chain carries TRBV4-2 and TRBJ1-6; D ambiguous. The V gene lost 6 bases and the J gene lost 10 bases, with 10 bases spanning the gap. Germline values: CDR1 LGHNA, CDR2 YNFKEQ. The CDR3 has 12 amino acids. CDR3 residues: CASSVDRSPLHF. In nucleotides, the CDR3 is TGTGCCAGCAGTGTTGACCGGTCACCCCTCCACTTT.

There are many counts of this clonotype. As DNA, the CDR3 is TGTGCCAGCAGGGGAGACCTGGGCTCTGGAAACACCATATATTTT. This encodes CASRGDLGSGNTIYF. The chain employs TRBV25-1 and TRBJ1-3; no clear D. The CDR3 covers 15 residues. V was clipped by 6 bases and J by 0 bases, with 12 bases between them. In germline, CDR1 is MGHDK, CDR2 SYGVNS. Full variable domain (rest looked up from reference TRBV25-1 and TRBJ1-3): EADIYQTPRYLVIGTGKKITLECSQTMGHDKMYWYQQDPGMELHLIHYSYGVNSTEKGDLSSESTVSRIRTEHFPLTLESARPSHTSQYLCASRGDLGSGNTIYFGEGSWLTVV.

This CDR3 is CASSLVETGNYGYTF. The DNA of the CDR3 is TGTGCCAGCAGCTTAGTAGAGACAGGAAACTATGGCTACACCTTC. The chain uses TRBV7-8 and TRBJ1-2; weak D call: TRBD1 (6 bases). V lost 1 base to trimming and J lost 2 bases, with 11 bases between them. This CDR3 has 15 residues. Germline values: CDR1 SGHVS, CDR2 FQNEAQ.

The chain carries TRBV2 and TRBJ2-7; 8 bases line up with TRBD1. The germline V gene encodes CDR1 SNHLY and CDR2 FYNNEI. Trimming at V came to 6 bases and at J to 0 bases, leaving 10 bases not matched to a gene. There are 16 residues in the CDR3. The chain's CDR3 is CASRPPGTGHSYEQYF. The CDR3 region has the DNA TGTGCCAGCAGACCTCCGGGGACAGGCCACTCCTACGAGCAGTACTTC.

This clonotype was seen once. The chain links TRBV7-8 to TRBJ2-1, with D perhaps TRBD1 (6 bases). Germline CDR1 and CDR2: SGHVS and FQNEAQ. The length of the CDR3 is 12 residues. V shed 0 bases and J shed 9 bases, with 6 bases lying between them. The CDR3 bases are TGTGCCAGCAGCTTAGCAGGGGGTGAGCAGTTCTTC. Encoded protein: CASSLAGGEQFF. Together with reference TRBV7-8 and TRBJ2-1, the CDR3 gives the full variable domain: GAGVSQSPRYKVAKRGQDVALRCDPISGHVSLFWYQQALGQGPEFLTYFQNEAQLDKSGLPSDRFFAERPEGSVSTLKIQRTQQEDSAVYLCASSLAGGEQFFGPGTRLTVL.

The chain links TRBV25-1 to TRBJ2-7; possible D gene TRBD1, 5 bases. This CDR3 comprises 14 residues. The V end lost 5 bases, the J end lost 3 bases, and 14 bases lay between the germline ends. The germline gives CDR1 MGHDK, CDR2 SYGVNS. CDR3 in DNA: TGTGCCAGCAGTCGGGCAGGGAAGGGCTACGAGCAGTACTTC. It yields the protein CASSRAGKGYEQYF.

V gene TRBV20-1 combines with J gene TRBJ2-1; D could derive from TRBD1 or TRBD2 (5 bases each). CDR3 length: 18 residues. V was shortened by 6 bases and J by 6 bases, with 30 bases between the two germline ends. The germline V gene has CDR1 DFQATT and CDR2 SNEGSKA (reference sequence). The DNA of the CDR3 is TGCAGTGCCTGGGGGTTAAGCGCTAGCTTCGCATCTGGCAATGAGCAGTTCTTC. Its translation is CSAWGLSASFASGNEQFF.

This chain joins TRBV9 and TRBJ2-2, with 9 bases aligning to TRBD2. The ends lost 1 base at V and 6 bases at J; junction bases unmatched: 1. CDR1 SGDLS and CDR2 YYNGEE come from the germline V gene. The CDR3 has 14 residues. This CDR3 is CASSVRLAAGELFF. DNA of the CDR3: TGTGCCAGCAGCGTAAGACTAGCGGCCGGGGAGCTGTTTTTT.

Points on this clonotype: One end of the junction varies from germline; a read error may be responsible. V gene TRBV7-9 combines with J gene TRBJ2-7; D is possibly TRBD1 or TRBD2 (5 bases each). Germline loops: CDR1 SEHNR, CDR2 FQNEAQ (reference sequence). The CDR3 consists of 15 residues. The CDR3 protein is CASSTPGGANDEQYF. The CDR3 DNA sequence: TGCGCCAGCAGTACTCCTGGGGGAGCGAATGACGAGCAGTACTTC.

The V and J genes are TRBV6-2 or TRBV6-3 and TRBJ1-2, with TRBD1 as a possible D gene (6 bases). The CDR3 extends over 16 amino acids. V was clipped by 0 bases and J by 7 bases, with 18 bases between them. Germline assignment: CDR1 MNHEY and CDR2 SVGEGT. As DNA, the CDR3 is TGTGCCAGCAGTTACTCGCCGTGGGGGGGGCTGATTGGCTACACCTTC. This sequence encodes CASSYSPWGGLIGYTF.

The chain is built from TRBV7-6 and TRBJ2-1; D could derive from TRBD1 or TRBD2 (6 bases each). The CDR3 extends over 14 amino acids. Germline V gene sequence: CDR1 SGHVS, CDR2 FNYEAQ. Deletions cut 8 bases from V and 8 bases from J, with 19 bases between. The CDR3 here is CASAQQGLLDEQFF. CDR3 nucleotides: TGTGCCAGCGCCCAACAGGGACTCTTGGATGAGCAGTTCTTC.

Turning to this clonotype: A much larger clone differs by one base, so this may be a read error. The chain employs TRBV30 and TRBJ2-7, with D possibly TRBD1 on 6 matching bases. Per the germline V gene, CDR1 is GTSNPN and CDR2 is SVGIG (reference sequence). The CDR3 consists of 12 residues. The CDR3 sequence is CAWGGQSYGQYF. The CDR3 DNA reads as TGTGCCTGGGGCGGACAGTCCTACGGGCAGTACTTC.

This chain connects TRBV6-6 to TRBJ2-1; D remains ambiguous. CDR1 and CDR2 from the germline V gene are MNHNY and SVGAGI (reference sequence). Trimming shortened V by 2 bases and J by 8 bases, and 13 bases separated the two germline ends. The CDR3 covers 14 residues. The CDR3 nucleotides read TGTGCCAGCAGTTACGGGGTCCGTCGGTATGAGCAGTTCTTC. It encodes CASSYGVRRYEQFF.

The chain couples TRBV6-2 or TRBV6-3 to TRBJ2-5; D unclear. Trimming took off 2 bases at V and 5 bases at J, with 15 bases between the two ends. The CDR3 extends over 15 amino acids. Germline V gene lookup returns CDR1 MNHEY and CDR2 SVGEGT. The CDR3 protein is CASSYKHSSSETQYF. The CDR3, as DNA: TGTGCCAGCAGTTACAAACACTCCTCGTCGGAGACCCAGTACTTC.

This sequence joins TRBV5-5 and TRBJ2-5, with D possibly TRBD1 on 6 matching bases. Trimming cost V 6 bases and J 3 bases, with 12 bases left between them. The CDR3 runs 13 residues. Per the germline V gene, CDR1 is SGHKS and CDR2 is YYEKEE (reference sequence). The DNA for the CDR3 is TGTGCCAGCAACAAGCCAGGGGAAGAGACCCAGTACTTC. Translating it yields CASNKPGEETQYF.

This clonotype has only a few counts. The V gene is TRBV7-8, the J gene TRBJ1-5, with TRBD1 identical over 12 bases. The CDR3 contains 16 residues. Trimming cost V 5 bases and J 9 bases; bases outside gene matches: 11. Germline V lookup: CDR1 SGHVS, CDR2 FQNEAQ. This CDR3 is CASSHTGTGGTGPQHF. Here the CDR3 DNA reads TGTGCCAGCAGCCACACCGGGACAGGGGGCACAGGGCCCCAGCATTTT.

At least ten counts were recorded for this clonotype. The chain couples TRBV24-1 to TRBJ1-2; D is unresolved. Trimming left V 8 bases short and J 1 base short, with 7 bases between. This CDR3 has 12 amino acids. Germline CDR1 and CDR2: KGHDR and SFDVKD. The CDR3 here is CATNGLNYGYTF. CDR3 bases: TGTGCCACCAATGGGCTTAACTATGGCTACACCTTC.